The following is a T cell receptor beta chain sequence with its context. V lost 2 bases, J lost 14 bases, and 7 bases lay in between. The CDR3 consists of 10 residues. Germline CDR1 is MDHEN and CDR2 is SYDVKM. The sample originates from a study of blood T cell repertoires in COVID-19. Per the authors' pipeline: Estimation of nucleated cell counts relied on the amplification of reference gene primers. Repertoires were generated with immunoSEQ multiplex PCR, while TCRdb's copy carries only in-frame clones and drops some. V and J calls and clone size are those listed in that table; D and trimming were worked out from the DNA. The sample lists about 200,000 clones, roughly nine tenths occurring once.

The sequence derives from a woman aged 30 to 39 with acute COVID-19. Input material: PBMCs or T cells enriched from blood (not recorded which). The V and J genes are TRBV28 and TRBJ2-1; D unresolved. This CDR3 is CASSLILKFF. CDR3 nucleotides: TGTGCCAGCAGTTTAATACTCAAGTTCTTC. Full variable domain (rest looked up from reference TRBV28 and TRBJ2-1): DVKVTQSSRYLVKRTGEKVFLECVQDMDHENMFWYRQDPGLGLRLIYFSYDVKMKEKGDIPEGYSVSREKKERFSLILESASTNQTSMYLCASSLILKFFGPGTRLTVL.